This T cell receptor (beta chain) was sequenced in a study of graft-versus-host responses after intestinal transplantation. Study details: Recipients across the board were started on anti-thymocyte globulin induction, then kept on tacrolimus and steroids for around three years.

The V end lost 3 bases, the J end lost 0 bases, and 9 bases lay between the germline ends. The CDR3 loop spans 15 amino acids. Germline CDR1 MNHNS, CDR2 SASEGT. Clones were sequenced by immunoSEQ multiplex PCR, and TCRdb holds only the in-frame ones, with some missing. The sample shows about 81,000 clones, 80% to 95% of them seen only once. Overall study results and limits: GvH clones turned up in recipient marrow; some had shown up first in ileum or blood.

On this clone itself: Its antigen is currently unknown.

The material was unstimulated CD4+ T cells sorted from spleen or lymph node cells, obtained before transplant. The chain joins TRBV6-1 to TRBJ2-1, with D tentatively TRBD2 (6 bases). This receptor was obtained from a human donor who was the organ donor for an intestinal transplant. The CDR3 nucleotides read TGTGCCAGCAGTGATGGAGGGACCTCCTACAATGAGCAGTTCTTC. The encoded protein is CASSDGGTSYNEQFF.